These 32 T cell receptor beta chains were sequenced from one sample in a study of regulatory T cells in long-lasting Graves disease. Stated time point: newly diagnosed GD, antithyroid drugs for less than 3 months. Extracted RNA from PBMCs served as the source of the TCR library. CDR3 regions were amplified by Arm-PCR using iRepertoire HTBI primers to build TCR beta libraries. Via MiXCR, TCRdb re-called the multiplex PCR reads, giving one row per CDR3 protein. Of roughly 220,000 distinct CDR3 sequences in the sample, 18% were seen once. Sequencing was performed on peripheral blood mononuclear cells (PBMCs), taken at new diagnosis, from a patient treated with antithyroid drugs. These receptors were obtained from a female donor with Graves disease.

The table lists this clonotype with many counts. This chain connects TRBV30 to TRBJ1-4, with 10 bases lining up with TRBD1. Germline CDR1 is GTSNPN and CDR2 is SVGIG (reference sequence). The CDR3 contains 14 residues. The trim removed 3 bases at V and 8 bases at J, leaving 6 bases unmatched. CDR3 sequence reads: CAWSHDRGREKLFF. The CDR3 DNA sequence: TGTGCCTGGAGCCACGACAGGGGGCGGGAAAAACTGTTTTTT.

The rearrangement links TRBV20-1 to TRBJ2-7; D gene unclear. This CDR3 has 13 amino acids. CDR1 is DFQATT and CDR2 is SNEGSKA in the germline V gene (reference sequence). V was shortened by 3 bases and J by 7 bases, with 16 bases between the two germline ends. CDR3 loop: CSARDLGESEQYF. The DNA of the CDR3 is TGCAGTGCTAGGGACCTTGGGGAATCTGAGCAGTACTTC.

This clonotype was counted ten times or more. The CDR3 sequence: CASSLRGIRTEAFF. The CDR3, as DNA: TGTGCCAGCAGTTTGCGGGGGATAAGGACTGAAGCTTTCTTT. This chain connects TRBV28 to TRBJ1-1, with D possibly being TRBD1 (5 bases). The CDR3 has 14 amino acids. Germline CDR1 reads MDHEN; CDR2 reads SYDVKM. Trimming took off 3 bases at V and 5 bases at J, with 13 bases between the two ends.

V and J are TRBV24-1 and TRBJ2-1; TRBD1 matches 9 bases. After removal of 5 bases from V and 7 bases from J, the junction contained 14 bases not matched to a gene. CDR3 length: 17 residues. Looked up from germline, CDR1 is KGHDR and CDR2 is SFDVKD. This CDR3 reads CATSGPDTGGPGNEQFF. CDR3 DNA: TGTGCCACCAGTGGGCCAGACACAGGGGGCCCGGGGAATGAGCAGTTCTTC.

This clonotype was seen at least ten times. CDR3 in amino acids: CASGTRQDAYNEQFF. For the CDR3, the DNA is TGTGCCAGTGGTACGAGACAGGACGCTTACAATGAGCAGTTCTTC. The V and J genes are TRBV19 and TRBJ2-1; D may be TRBD1 (6 bases). The V and J ends lost 8 bases and 4 bases respectively, with 18 bases between them. The CDR3 contains 15 residues. Germline assignment: CDR1 LNHDA and CDR2 SQIVND (reference sequence).

This clonotype came up many times. The chain employs TRBV4-2 and TRBJ2-2; 8 bases are a match to TRBD2. The CDR3 loop spans 16 amino acids. V gave up 3 bases and J gave up 6 bases; unmatched junction bases: 9. Germline V lookup: CDR1 LGHNA, CDR2 YNFKEQ. As DNA, the CDR3 is TGTGCCAGCAGCCAGCCGGGACTAGGGAGTGCCGGGGAGCTGTTTTTT. It is translated as CASSQPGLGSAGELFF.

This clonotype was seen many times. This chain links TRBV6-1 with TRBJ1-2, with D hard to call. The germline V and J ends were trimmed by 5 bases and 2 bases, with 6 bases remaining between them. The CDR3 consists of 12 residues. In germline, CDR1 is MNHNS, CDR2 SASEGT. CDR3 sequence (DNA): TGTGCCAGCAGTAACGACAACTATGGCTACACCTTC. Translated: CASSNDNYGYTF.

As DNA, the CDR3 is TGTGCCACCAGTGATAACGACAGGGGGCGGGAGACCCAGTACTTC. Its translation is CATSDNDRGRETQYF. V gene TRBV24-1 combines with J gene TRBJ2-5, with 10 bases lining up with TRBD1. The CDR3 length is 15 residues. Germline CDR1 is KGHDR and CDR2 is SFDVKD. V dropped 3 bases and J dropped 5; count of bases not matched to a gene: 5.

This clonotype appeared many times. The chain joins TRBV20-1 to TRBJ2-4, with a possible D match to TRBD2 (6 bases). Per germline, CDR1 DFQATT and CDR2 SNEGSKA (reference sequence). The CDR3 consists of 19 residues. V was pared by 3 bases and J by 0 bases, with 24 bases between. This CDR3 reads CSASRAGPGSLVAKNIQYF. CDR3 nucleotides: TGCAGTGCTAGCCGTGCGGGACCCGGGTCCCTTGTAGCCAAAAACATTCAGTACTTC.

This clonotype was seen at least ten times. V is TRBV10-2 and J is TRBJ2-7, with TRBD2 identical over 9 bases. The junction had 6 bases not matched to a gene; V was cut back by 4 bases and J by 2 bases. Germline CDR1 WSHSY, CDR2 SAAADI. The CDR3 extends over 15 amino acids. The CDR3 is CASSGGGRDTYEQYF. The CDR3 DNA is TGCGCCAGCAGTGGAGGCGGGAGGGATACCTACGAGCAGTACTTC.

This clonotype has a count of ten or more. The genes are TRBV20-1 and TRBJ1-1; D is uncertain. Trimming stripped 3 bases from V and 4 bases from J, with 15 bases between. Germline V gene sequence: CDR1 DFQATT, CDR2 SNEGSKA (reference sequence). This CDR3 has 14 amino acids. CDR3 DNA sequence: TGCAGTGCTAGCGCCAAGGGCTGGGGCACTGAAGCTTTCTTT. Protein product: CSASAKGWGTEAFF.

This sequence joins TRBV19 and TRBJ2-4; possible D gene TRBD2, 6 bases. CDR3 length: 15 amino acids. Germline V gene lookup returns CDR1 LNHDA and CDR2 SQIVND (reference sequence). V dropped 1 base and J dropped 4 bases, with 11 bases sitting between them. The CDR3 reads CASSIGSGEKNIQYF. The CDR3 nucleotides read TGTGCCAGTAGTATAGGCTCGGGAGAGAAAAACATTCAGTACTTC. Filled out from reference TRBV19 and TRBJ2-4, the complete variable domain reads DGGITQSPKYLFRKEGQNVTLSCEQNLNHDAMYWYRQDPGQGLRLIYYSQIVNDFQKGDIAEGYSVSREKKESFPLTVTSAQKNPTAFYLCASSIGSGEKNIQYFGAGTRLSVL.

This clonotype was found many times. The chain is built from TRBV10-3 and TRBJ2-3; TRBD2 agrees at 8 bases. J was trimmed by 0 bases and V by 11 bases; bases with no gene match: 7. CDR1 is ENHRY and CDR2 is SYGVKD in the germline V gene. CDR3 length: 14 residues. CDR3 residues: CASRLALSTDTQYF. The CDR3 DNA follows: TGTGCCTCACGACTAGCGCTTAGCACAGATACGCAGTATTTT.

There are many counts of this clonotype. The chain is built from TRBV14 and TRBJ2-1; possible D gene TRBD1, 6 bases. The CDR3 is made up of 16 amino acids. Germline CDR1 and CDR2: SGHDN and FVKESK. Trimming took 1 base from V and 2 from J, leaving 12 bases between them. The CDR3 coding sequence is TGTGCCAGCAGCCAAGCCGGGACACCGGCCTACAATGAGCAGTTCTTC. Translated: CASSQAGTPAYNEQFF.

This clonotype was counted many times. The V call is TRBV20-1, the J call TRBJ2-7; D not resolved. The germline CDR1 and CDR2 sequences are DFQATT and SNEGSKA (reference sequence). This CDR3 contains 13 residues. V lost 0 bases and J lost 5, with 11 bases in between. The CDR3 DNA reads TGCAGTGCTAGAGAGTCTACGGTGGACGAGCAGTACTTC. As protein: CSARESTVDEQYF.

This clonotype was detected ten times or more. The gene calls are TRBV20-1 and TRBJ2-2; D not resolved. The CDR3 runs to 13 residues. The germline V gene has CDR1 DFQATT and CDR2 SNEGSKA (reference sequence). V lost 0 bases, J lost 6 bases, and 8 bases lay in between. CDR3 residues: CSAREGEPGELFF. The DNA for the CDR3 is TGCAGTGCTAGAGAAGGAGAACCCGGGGAGCTGTTTTTT.

Details on this clonotype: This sequence is one base from a far larger clone and is likely a read error. The chain uses TRBV28 and TRBJ2-5; 11 nucleotides line up with TRBD2. The ends lost 8 bases at V and 3 bases at J; junction bases unmatched: 8. From germline, CDR1 is MDHEN and CDR2 SYDVKM. The CDR3 is made up of 15 amino acids. This CDR3 reads CASEAETSGKETQYF. CDR3 bases: TGTGCCAGCGAGGCCGAGACTAGCGGGAAAGAGACCCAGTACTTC.

This clonotype came up many times. This rearrangement joins TRBV6-1 to TRBJ2-2; no clear D. From germline, CDR1 is MNHNS and CDR2 SASEGT. This CDR3 has 12 residues. V lost 6 bases to trimming and J lost 6 bases, with 8 bases between them. The CDR3 DNA reads as TGTGCCAGCAGCCTTCAAGCCGGGGAGCTGTTTTTT. Its protein is CASSLQAGELFF.

This clonotype was recorded at least ten times. The CDR3, as DNA: TGTGCCAGCAGTGCTTCCGGGAACCAGGGAGATACGCAGTATTTT. Protein product: CASSASGNQGDTQYF. The gene calls are TRBV12-3 or TRBV12-4 and TRBJ2-3; the D call may be TRBD1 or TRBD2 (5 bases each). CDR3 size: 15 residues. Trimming cost V 5 bases and J 5 bases, with 17 bases left between them.

This clonotype was seen many times. The chain recombines TRBV5-8 with TRBJ1-5; D not certain. The V end lost 5 bases, the J end lost 2 bases, and 5 bases lay between the germline ends. The CDR3 covers 12 residues. Germline V lookup: CDR1 SGHTS, CDR2 YDEGEE. CDR3 in amino acids: CASSPRNQPQHF. The CDR3 DNA reads as TGTGCCAGCAGTCCTCGCAATCAGCCCCAGCATTTT.

This clonotype showed up just a few times. This may be a read error, as it is one base from a much larger clone. This rearrangement joins TRBV12-3 or TRBV12-4 to TRBJ2-3; no clear D. The CDR3 sequence is 14 residues long. CDR3 bases: TGTGCCGGCAGCCGCATGGGCTGGACAGATACGCAGTATTTT. Protein: CAGSRMGWTDTQYF.

This clonotype was counted many times. The rearrangement uses TRBV27 and TRBJ2-3; D might be TRBD2 (5 bases). CDR3 size: 15 residues. Trimming pared 5 bases from V and 1 base from J, leaving 13 bases between. Germline-derived CDR1 and CDR2 are MNHEY and SMNVEV (reference sequence). CDR3 DNA: TGTGCCAGCAGTCTTGGGGTTAGCGGCACAGATACGCAGTATTTT. This codes for CASSLGVSGTDTQYF.

This sequence joins TRBV27 and TRBJ1-5; the match to TRBD1 covers 8 bases. CDR1 is MNHEY and CDR2 is SMNVEV in the germline V gene (reference sequence). V trimming: 6 bases; J trimming: 6 bases; junction bases outside the gene matches: 7. This CDR3 has 14 residues. The CDR3 DNA is TGTGCCAGCAGAATAGGACAGGGAGGTCAGCCCCAGCATTTT. This encodes CASRIGQGGQPQHF.

This clonotype was counted ten times or more. The chain couples TRBV19 to TRBJ1-3; D is undetermined. Trimming shortened V by 7 bases and J by 2 bases, and 12 bases separated the two germline ends. The CDR3 sequence is 14 residues long. The V gene's germline CDR1 is LNHDA and CDR2 SQIVND (reference sequence). The CDR3 region has the DNA TGTGCCAGTAATCCGGACTTCGCTGGAAACACCATATATTTT. Translating it yields CASNPDFAGNTIYF.

This clonotype was seen repeatedly, ten times or more. V usage is TRBV2 and J usage is TRBJ2-7, with 7 nucleotides matching TRBD1. CDR1 SNHLY and CDR2 FYNNEI come from the germline V gene. CDR3 length: 13 amino acids. J was trimmed by 6 bases and V by 1 base; bases with no gene match: 3. This chain's CDR3 is CASSEGQGVEQYF. The CDR3 nucleotides are TGTGCCAGCAGTGAAGGGCAGGGGGTCGAGCAGTACTTC.

This clonotype is a singleton in its sample. One base away lies a much larger clone, so this may be a sequencing read error. The chain recombines TRBV7-2 with TRBJ2-1, with D possibly matching TRBD1 (6 bases). The DNA end lines up better with TRBJ2-5; the J call may be wrong. Germline loops: CDR1 SGHTA, CDR2 FQGNSA. There are 14 residues in the CDR3. The DNA of the CDR3 is TGTGCCAGCAGCTTAATAATAGGGGGAGAGACCCAGTACTTC. It translates to CASSLIIGGETQYF.

This clonotype was seen repeatedly, ten times or more. V and J are TRBV24-1 and TRBJ2-7; no definite D call. Germline CDR1 KGHDR, CDR2 SFDVKD. Between the trimmed V and J ends, which lost 4 bases and 4 bases, there was a span of 10 bases. This CDR3 comprises 13 residues. The CDR3 DNA reads TGTGCCACCAGTGAGCTAGACGGGTACGAGCAGTACTTC. It encodes CATSELDGYEQYF.

This clonotype has a count of ten or more. The V and J genes are TRBV9 and TRBJ2-5, with D perhaps TRBD1 or TRBD2 (5 bases each). Germline-derived CDR1 and CDR2 are SGDLS and YYNGEE. CDR3 length: 14 amino acids. Trimming took 0 bases from V and 5 from J, leaving 11 bases between them. The CDR3 sequence: CASSVGDAFETQYF. The CDR3 coding sequence is TGTGCCAGCAGCGTAGGGGACGCGTTCGAGACCCAGTACTTC.

This clonotype showed up many times. V and J are TRBV2 and TRBJ1-5; 8 bases are a match to TRBD1. The CDR3 extends over 13 amino acids. Per the germline V gene, CDR1 is SNHLY and CDR2 is FYNNEI. The J segment lost 6 bases and the V segment lost 7 bases, leaving 5 bases of the junction unmatched. The CDR3 here is CASTETGGQPQHF. In DNA, the CDR3 is TGTGCCAGCACCGAAACAGGGGGTCAGCCCCAGCATTTT.

There are a few counts of this clonotype. The rearrangement uses TRBV9 and TRBJ2-2; 14 bases are a match to TRBD2. With 0 bases clipped from V and 7 bases from J, the junction kept 5 bases outside the gene matches. Germline V gene data show CDR1 as SGDLS and CDR2 as YYNGEE. There are 17 residues in the CDR3. CDR3 region: CASSVEGTSGSIGELFF. CDR3 nucleotide sequence: TGTGCCAGCAGCGTAGAGGGGACTAGCGGGAGTATCGGGGAGCTGTTTTTT.

In its sample, this clonotype was seen many times. This chain uses TRBV2 with TRBJ2-7; TRBD2 agrees at 16 bases. The germline gives CDR1 SNHLY, CDR2 FYNNEI. With 6 bases clipped from V and 2 bases from J, the junction kept 1 base outside the gene matches. This CDR3 contains 15 residues. CDR3 DNA: TGTGCCAGCAGGGGGACTAGCGGGAGGGCCTACGAGCAGTACTTC. Translating it yields CASRGTSGRAYEQYF. Complete variable domain (other parts from reference TRBV2 and TRBJ2-7): EPEVTQTPSHQVTQMGQEVILRCVPISNHLYFYWYRQILGQKVEFLVSFYNNEISEKSEIFDDQFSVERPDGSNFTLKIRSTKLEDSAMYFCASRGTSGRAYEQYFGPGTRLTVT.

This clonotype was detected ten times or more. The chain has TRBV28 and TRBJ1-2; TRBD1 is a possible D gene (5 bases). V lost 9 bases to trimming and J lost 1 base, with 24 bases between them. This CDR3 region has 17 residues. Germline CDR1 reads MDHEN; CDR2 reads SYDVKM. The CDR3 coding sequence is TGTGCCAGTCAGCTCCCGGGGGGGGTCGGGAGTAACTATGGCTACACCTTC. The encoded protein is CASQLPGGVGSNYGYTF.